These T cell receptor beta chains were read from a single sample in a study of T cell responses to AZD1222 COVID-19 vaccine. Repertoires were generated with immunoSEQ multiplex PCR, while TCRdb's copy carries only in-frame clones and drops some. The sample has about 120,000 clones, about 89% seen once. Material: peripheral blood, obtained on day 0 of MenACWY control vaccination. The receptors here all came from an adult in good health. The CDR3 runs from the conserved cysteine through the conserved F or W. The D gene is left open where the match is weak. Clone size is not always given. Where it is, it says once, few, many or a class for expanded clones.

D gene	V gene	clone size	J gene	CDR3 DNA	CDR3 protein
.	TRBV12-2	.	TRBJ2-1	TGTGCAAGTCGCTTGAGGGCGGGATCCTACAATGAGCAGTTCTTC	CASRLRAGSYNEQFF
.	TRBV12-3/TRBV12-4	.	TRBJ2-7	TGTGCCAGCAGCTTGAGCGGGCCCTACGAGCAGTACTTC	CASSLSGPYEQYF
TRBD2	TRBV11-3	.	TRBJ2-1	TGTGCCAGCAGCTTAGAGGGTCGAGGGACTAGCGACAATGAGCAGTTCTTC	CASSLEGRGTSDNEQFF
TRBD1	TRBV29-1	.	TRBJ2-1	TGCAGCGTTGATCACAGGGGGAATGAGCAGTTCTTC	CSVDHRGNEQFF
.	TRBV10-2	.	TRBJ2-3	TGCGCCAGCAGCCCCGCGAGGGGGAGCACAGATACGCAGTATTTT	CASSPARGSTDTQYF
TRBD2	TRBV4-1	few	TRBJ2-7	TGCGCCAGCAGCCACCAGGGACTAGCGGTTACCTACGAGCAGTACTTC	CASSHQGLAVTYEQYF
TRBD2	TRBV28	many	TRBJ2-1	TGTGCCAGCAGTTTAGGACTCAGCGGGGCCTCCTACAATGAGCAGTTCTTC	CASSLGLSGASYNEQFF
.	TRBV7-3	.	TRBJ2-1	TGTGCCAGCAGCTTAACACGGGACTTATACAATGAGCAGTTCTTC	CASSLTRDLYNEQFF
TRBD2	TRBV28	.	TRBJ2-7	TGTGCCAGCAGTTTACTAGCGGGAGATGGCTACGAGCAGTACTTC	CASSLLAGDGYEQYF
.	TRBV29-1	.	TRBJ1-5	TGCAGCGTTGCCGAACATAGCAATCAGCCCCAGCATTTT	CSVAEHSNQPQHF
.	TRBV4-1	.	TRBJ1-2	TGCGCCAGCAGCCAAGATCAAAGCTCTCGGGGCTACACCTTC	CASSQDQSSRGYTF
.	TRBV11-2	.	TRBJ2-3	TGTGCCAGCAGCCCTCAGGGGGATACGCAGTATTTT	CASSPQGDTQYF
.	TRBV12-3/TRBV12-4	.	TRBJ1-5	TGTGCCAGCAGTCGGAATACCAATCAGCCCCAGCATTTT	CASSRNTNQPQHF
TRBD2	TRBV5-8	.	TRBJ2-1	TGTGCCAGCAGCGGGGGACTGACGGGAGGGCCCTACAATGAGCAGTTCTTC	CASSGGLTGGPYNEQFF